Reported below is one TCR beta chain. This specimen belongs to a study of blood T cell repertoires in COVID-19. Per the study methods: The assay estimated nucleated cells by amplifying reference gene primers. TCRdb's copy holds only in-frame clones and misses some; the assay was immunoSEQ multiplex PCR. The V and J calls and the clone size are those of that table, but D and trimming were determined from the DNA. The table shows around 230,000 clones, with roughly nine tenths occurring only once. Recruitment covered about two dozen US areas and drew participants whose ages spanned about 18 to 90 years. The CDR3 is 12 amino acids. V lost 5 bases to trimming and J lost 12 bases, with 13 bases between them. Looked up from germline, CDR1 is MNHEY and CDR2 is SMNVEV (reference sequence).

The source is a woman aged 25 to 39 with acute COVID-19. Specimen: PBMCs or T cells enriched from blood (not recorded which). This chain joins TRBV27 and TRBJ1-4; a possible D gene is TRBD1 (5 bases). CDR3 nucleotide sequence: TGTGCCAGCAGTCCGACCGGGGGGGAACTGTTTTTT. Its translation: CASSPTGGELFF.